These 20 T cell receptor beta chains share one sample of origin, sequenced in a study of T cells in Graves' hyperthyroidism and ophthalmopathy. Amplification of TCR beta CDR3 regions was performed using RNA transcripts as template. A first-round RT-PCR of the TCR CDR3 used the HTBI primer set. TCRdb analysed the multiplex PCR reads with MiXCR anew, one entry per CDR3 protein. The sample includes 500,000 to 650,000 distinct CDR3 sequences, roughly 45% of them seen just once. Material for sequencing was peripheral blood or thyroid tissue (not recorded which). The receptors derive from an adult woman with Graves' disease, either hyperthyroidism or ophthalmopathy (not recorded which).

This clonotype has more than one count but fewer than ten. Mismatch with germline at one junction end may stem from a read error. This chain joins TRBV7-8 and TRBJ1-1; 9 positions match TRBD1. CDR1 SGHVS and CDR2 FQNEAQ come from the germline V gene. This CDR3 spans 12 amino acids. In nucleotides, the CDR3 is TGTGCCAGCAGCATTCTACAGGGGGCGGTGGTCTTT. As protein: CASSILQGAVVF.

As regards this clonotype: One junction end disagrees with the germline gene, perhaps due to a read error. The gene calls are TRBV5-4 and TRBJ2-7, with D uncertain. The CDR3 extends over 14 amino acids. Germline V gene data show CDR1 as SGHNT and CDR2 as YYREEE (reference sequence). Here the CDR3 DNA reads TGCGCCAGCACCCTTGGGAATCCCTACTACGAGCAGTACTTC. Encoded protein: CASTLGNPYYEQYF.

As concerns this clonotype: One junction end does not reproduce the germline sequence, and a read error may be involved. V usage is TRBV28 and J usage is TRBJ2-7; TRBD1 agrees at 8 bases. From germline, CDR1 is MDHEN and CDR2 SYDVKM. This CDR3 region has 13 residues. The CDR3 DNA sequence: TGTGCCAGCAGTTTAAATCCCCAGGGGGCGAGGGACTTC. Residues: CASSLNPQGARDF.

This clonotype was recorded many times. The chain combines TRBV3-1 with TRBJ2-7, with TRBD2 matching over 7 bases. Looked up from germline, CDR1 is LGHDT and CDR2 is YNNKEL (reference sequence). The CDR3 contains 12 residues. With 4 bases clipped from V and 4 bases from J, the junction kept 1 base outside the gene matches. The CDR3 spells CASSRLAYEQYF. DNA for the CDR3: TGTGCCAGCAGCCGACTAGCTTACGAGCAGTACTTC.

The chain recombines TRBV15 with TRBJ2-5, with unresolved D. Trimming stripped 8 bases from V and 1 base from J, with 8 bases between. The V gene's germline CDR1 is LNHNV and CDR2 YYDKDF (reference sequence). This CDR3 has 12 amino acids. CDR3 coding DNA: TGTGCCACCGGTTTGCGCCAAGAGACCCAGTACTTC. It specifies CATGLRQETQYF.

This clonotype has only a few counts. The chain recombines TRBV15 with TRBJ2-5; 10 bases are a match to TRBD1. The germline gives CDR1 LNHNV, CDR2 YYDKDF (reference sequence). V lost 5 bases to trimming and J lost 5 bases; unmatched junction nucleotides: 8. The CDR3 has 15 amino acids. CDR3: CATSYGTGDGETQYF. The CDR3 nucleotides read TGTGCCACCAGCTATGGGACAGGGGATGGCGAGACCCAGTACTTC.

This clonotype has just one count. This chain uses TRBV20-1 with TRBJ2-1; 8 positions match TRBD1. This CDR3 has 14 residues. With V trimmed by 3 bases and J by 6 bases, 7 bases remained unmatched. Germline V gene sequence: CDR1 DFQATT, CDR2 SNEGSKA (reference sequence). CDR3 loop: CSASIQGAINEQFF. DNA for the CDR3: TGCAGTGCTAGTATCCAGGGGGCGATCAATGAGCAGTTCTTC.

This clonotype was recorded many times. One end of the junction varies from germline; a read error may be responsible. Here the CDR3 reads CSARVSTTRSLF. Here the CDR3 DNA reads TGCAGTGCTAGAGTCTCGACCACTCGGTCCCTCTTC. The chain carries TRBV20-1 and TRBJ1-2; D gene unclear. CDR1 is DFQATT, CDR2 SNEGSKA, per germline (reference sequence). The CDR3 totals 12 residues.

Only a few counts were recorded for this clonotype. Written as DNA, the CDR3 is TGCAGTGCTAGAGTCGGCAGGATCCAGTCACCCCTCCACTTT. Translated: CSARVGRIQSPLHF. The V call is TRBV20-1, the J call TRBJ1-6, with D unclear. This CDR3 region has 14 residues. Germline V gene sequence: CDR1 DFQATT, CDR2 SNEGSKA (reference sequence). Trimming pared 1 base from V and 10 bases from J, leaving 14 bases between.

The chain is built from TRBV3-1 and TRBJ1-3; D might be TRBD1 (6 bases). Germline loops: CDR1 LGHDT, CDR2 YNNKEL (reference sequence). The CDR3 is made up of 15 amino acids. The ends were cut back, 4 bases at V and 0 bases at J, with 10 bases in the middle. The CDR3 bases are TGTGCCAGCAGCCGCGGACAGCTCTCTGGAAACACCATATATTTT. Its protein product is CASSRGQLSGNTIYF.

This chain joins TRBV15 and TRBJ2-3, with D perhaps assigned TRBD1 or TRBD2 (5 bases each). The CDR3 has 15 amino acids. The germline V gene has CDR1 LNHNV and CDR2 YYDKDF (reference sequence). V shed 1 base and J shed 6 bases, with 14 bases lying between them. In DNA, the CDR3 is TGTGCCACCAGCAGAGGAGGGGAGCCCGGGGATACGCAGTATTTT. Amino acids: CATSRGGEPGDTQYF.

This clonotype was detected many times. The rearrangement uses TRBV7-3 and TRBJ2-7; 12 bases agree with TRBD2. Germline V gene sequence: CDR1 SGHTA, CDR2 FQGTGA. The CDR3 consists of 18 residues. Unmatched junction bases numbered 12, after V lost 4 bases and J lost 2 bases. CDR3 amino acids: CASSSYGRGLAGTYEQYF. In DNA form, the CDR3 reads TGTGCCAGCAGCTCTTACGGGAGGGGACTAGCGGGTACCTACGAGCAGTACTTC.

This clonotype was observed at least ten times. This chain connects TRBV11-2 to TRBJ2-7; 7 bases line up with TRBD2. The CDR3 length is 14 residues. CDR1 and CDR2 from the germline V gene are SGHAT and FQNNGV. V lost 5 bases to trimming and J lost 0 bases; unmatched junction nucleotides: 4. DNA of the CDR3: TGTGCCAGCAGCCTCAGACTAGCCTCCTACGAGCAGTACTTC. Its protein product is CASSLRLASYEQYF. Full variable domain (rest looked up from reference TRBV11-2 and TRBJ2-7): EAGVAQSPRYKIIEKRQSVAFWCNPISGHATLYWYQQILGQGPKLLIQFQNNGVVDDSQLPKDRFSAERLKGVDSTLKIQPAKLEDSAVYLCASSLRLASYEQYFGPGTRLTVT.

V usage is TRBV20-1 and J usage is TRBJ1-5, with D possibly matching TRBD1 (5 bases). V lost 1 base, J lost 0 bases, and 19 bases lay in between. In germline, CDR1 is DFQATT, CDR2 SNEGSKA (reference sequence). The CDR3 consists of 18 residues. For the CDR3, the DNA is TGCAGTGCTAGAGTTTTGGGTAGACAGATTCCTAGCAATCAGCCCCAGCATTTT. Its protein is CSARVLGRQIPSNQPQHF.

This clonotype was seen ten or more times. CDR3 sequence: CASSLGGTAEETQYF. The CDR3, as DNA: TGCGCCAGCAGCTTGGGCGGGACAGCGGAAGAGACCCAGTACTTC. This chain joins TRBV5-1 and TRBJ2-5, with a possible D match to TRBD1 (7 bases). The CDR3 sequence is 15 residues long. V gave up 0 bases and J gave up 3 bases, with 12 bases separating them. CDR1 SGHRS and CDR2 YFSETQ come from the germline V gene.

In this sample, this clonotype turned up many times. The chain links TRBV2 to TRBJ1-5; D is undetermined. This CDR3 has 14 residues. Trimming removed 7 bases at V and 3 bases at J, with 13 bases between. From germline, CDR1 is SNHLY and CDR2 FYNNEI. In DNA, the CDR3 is TGTGCCAGCACCGATTGGGTATACAATCAGCCCCAGCATTTT. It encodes CASTDWVYNQPQHF.

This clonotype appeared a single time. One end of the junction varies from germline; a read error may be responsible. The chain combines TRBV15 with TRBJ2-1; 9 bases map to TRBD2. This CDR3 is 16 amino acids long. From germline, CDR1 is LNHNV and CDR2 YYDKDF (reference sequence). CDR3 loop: CATSRLAGPSYNEQFF. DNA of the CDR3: TGTGCCACCAGCAGACTAGCGGGGCCTTCCTATAATGAGCAGTTCTTC. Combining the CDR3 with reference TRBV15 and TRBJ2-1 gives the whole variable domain DAMVIQNPRYQVTQFGKPVTLSCSQTLNHNVMYWYQQKSSQAPKLLFHYYDKDFNNEADTPDNFQSRRPNTSFCFLDIRSPGLGDTAMYLCATSRLAGPSYNEQFFGPGTRLTVL.

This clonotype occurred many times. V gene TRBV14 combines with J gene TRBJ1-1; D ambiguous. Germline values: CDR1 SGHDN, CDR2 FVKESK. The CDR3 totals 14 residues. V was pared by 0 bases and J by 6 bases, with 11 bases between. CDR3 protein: CASSQERQVSEAFF. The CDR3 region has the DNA TGTGCCAGCAGCCAAGAGCGGCAGGTCTCTGAAGCTTTCTTT.

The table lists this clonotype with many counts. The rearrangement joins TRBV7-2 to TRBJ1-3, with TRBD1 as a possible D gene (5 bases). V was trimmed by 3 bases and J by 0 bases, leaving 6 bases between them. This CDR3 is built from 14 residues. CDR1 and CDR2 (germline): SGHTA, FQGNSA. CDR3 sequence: CASSLGLSGNTIYF. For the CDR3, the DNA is TGTGCCAGCAGCTTGGGACTCTCTGGAAACACCATATATTTT. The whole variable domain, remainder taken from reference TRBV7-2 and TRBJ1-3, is GAGVSQSPSNKVTEKGKDVELRCDPISGHTALYWYRQSLGQGLEFLIYFQGNSAPDKSGLPSDRFSAERTGGSVSTLTIQRTQQEDSAVYLCASSLGLSGNTIYFGEGSWLTVV.

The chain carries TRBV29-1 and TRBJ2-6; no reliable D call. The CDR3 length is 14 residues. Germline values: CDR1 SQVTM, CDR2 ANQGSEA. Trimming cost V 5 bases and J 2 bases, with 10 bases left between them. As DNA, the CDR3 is TGCAGCGTTATGTTCGTCCCTGGGGCCAACGTCCTGACTTTC. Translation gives CSVMFVPGANVLTF.